This record concerns one TCR beta chain sequence. These data are taken from a study of blood T cell repertoires in COVID-19. As for the study in general: T cells, B-cell-depleted T cells, or PBMCs supplied cDNA or gDNA.

V was pared by 6 bases and J by 6 bases, with 15 bases between. This CDR3 region has 13 residues. The germline V gene encodes CDR1 WNHNN and CDR2 SYGVQD (reference sequence). The authors' processing: The assay estimated nucleated cells by amplifying reference gene primers. TCRdb keeps only in-frame clones here, not all; method: immunoSEQ multiplex PCR. The DNA gave D and trimming, while V, J and clone size come from that table. The sample holds more than 100,000 clones, roughly 90% seen once. The source material was peripheral blood. The rearrangement links TRBV10-1 to TRBJ2-7, with D tentatively TRBD1 (6 bases). This sequence originates from a man aged 40-49 years with acute or convalescent COVID-19. The CDR3 region has the DNA TGCGCCAGCAGCGGTCAGGGGAGCGGCGAGCAGTACTTC. Encoded protein: CASSGQGSGEQYF.